The rows below give T cell receptor beta chains drawn from one sample of a study of technical replicates of blood from a few donors. Data came from immunoSEQ multiplex PCR; TCRdb stores just in-frame clones and leaves some out. The sample yields about 68,000 clones, about 97% seen once. The sequenced sample was T cells isolated from PBMCs. These receptors came from a human donor in good health. CDR3s include the opening cysteine and the closing phenylalanine or tryptophan. The D gene is left open where the match is weak.

CDR3 length	V gene	D gene	J gene	CDR3 protein
16	TRBV6-4	TRBD1	TRBJ2-1	CASSQVRTGKDNEQFF
15	TRBV15	.	TRBJ1-3	CATSRVTGSGNTIYF
14	TRBV11-1	.	TRBJ2-7	CASSSIRGAHEQYF
14	TRBV10-3	TRBD2	TRBJ2-7	CASSTSGTSYEQYF
12	TRBV7-2	.	TRBJ1-1	CASSFAGSEAFF
15	TRBV5-4	.	TRBJ2-7	CASSPGDSISYEQYF
13	TRBV29-1	.	TRBJ1-2	CSVVEGANYGYTF
13	TRBV30	.	TRBJ1-1	CAWTGYPRTEAFF
15	TRBV30	.	TRBJ2-7	CAWSSWLDGAYEQYF
14	TRBV18	.	TRBJ1-1	CASSGGPGDTEAFF
17	TRBV4-2	TRBD1	TRBJ2-1	CASSQSNGGQGLNEQFF
14	TRBV6-6	TRBD1	TRBJ1-1	CASSSGTGYTEAFF
16	TRBV27	TRBD2	TRBJ2-1	CASSSLAGGPYNEQFF
16	TRBV4-3	TRBD1	TRBJ2-1	CASSQIPGQRTDEQFF
14	TRBV7-9	.	TRBJ2-7	CASSLVGPRDEQYF
17	TRBV4-1	TRBD2	TRBJ2-1	CASSQGLASGRGNEQFF
15	TRBV5-4	TRBD1	TRBJ1-1	CASSLILGQGAEAFF
15	TRBV6-1	.	TRBJ2-3	CASTGAVGTTDTQYF
12	TRBV6-6	.	TRBJ1-2	CASSYLTGSCTF
11	TRBV2	.	TRBJ2-5	CASLIQETQYF
15	TRBV11-3	TRBD2	TRBJ2-1	CASSLEGRVYNEQFF
14	TRBV6-1	TRBD1	TRBJ2-7	CASRYGQGVYEQYF
16	TRBV6-1	TRBD2	TRBJ2-3	CASSEAGLAGADTQYF
13	TRBV5-1	TRBD2	TRBJ2-7	CASGASGGYEQYF
13	TRBV2	.	TRBJ1-2	CASSDGTGKGYTF
13	TRBV19	.	TRBJ2-7	CASSMGSSAEQYF
13	TRBV29-1	.	TRBJ1-2	CSVDFDRQYGYTF
12	TRBV19	TRBD1	TRBJ1-5	CATRQGNQPQHF
12	TRBV7-9	.	TRBJ2-7	CASTLGDYEQYF
16	TRBV10-1	.	TRBJ2-2	CASSELRHANTGELFF
14	TRBV30	TRBD2	TRBJ2-5	CAWKPGLAGETQYF
11	TRBV9	.	TRBJ2-7	CASSDLYEQYF
17	TRBV7-8	.	TRBJ2-2	CASSLPGLLAETGELFF
14	TRBV15	TRBD2	TRBJ2-5	CATSLLAGVETQYF
15	TRBV5-1	TRBD2	TRBJ2-7	CASSFSSGSSYEQYF
15	TRBV19	.	TRBJ2-1	CASSIGSSSYNEQFF
17	TRBV7-2	TRBD2	TRBJ2-3	CASSLASGRSLGDTQYF
14	TRBV19	TRBD1	TRBJ2-7	CASSIRTGYYEQYF
11	TRBV6-1	.	TRBJ2-7	CASWVGYEQYF
18	TRBV4-2	TRBD2	TRBJ2-3	CASSQDDAGGSSPDTQYF
17	TRBV4-1	.	TRBJ2-1	CASSQEAGRGAYNEQFF
15	TRBV6-6	TRBD2	TRBJ2-7	CASGEAGTSGGEQYF
16	TRBV7-8	.	TRBJ2-5	CASSLSLSGPVETQYF
15	TRBV11-2	TRBD1	TRBJ1-5	CASSFGRGLNQPQHF
15	TRBV4-3	TRBD2	TRBJ2-1	CASSQVLAGGKEQFF
15	TRBV28	.	TRBJ1-2	CASRMVNRNLGGYTF
12	TRBV19	.	TRBJ2-2	CASSFRNGELFF
18	TRBV5-3	.	TRBJ1-3	CARSLEGTGWNPGNTIYF
15	TRBV7-2	TRBD2	TRBJ2-7	CASSLASGGTYEQYF
16	TRBV6-5	TRBD2	TRBJ2-1	CASSYPLGSGSIEQFF
13	TRBV27	TRBD2	TRBJ2-7	CASRPGGTYEQYF
14	TRBV4-1	TRBD1	TRBJ1-1	CASSQITQGVEAFF
12	TRBV29-1	TRBD1	TRBJ2-5	CSVYNRGETQYF
13	TRBV19	.	TRBJ2-1	CASSIVNSNEQFF
12	TRBV30	.	TRBJ1-5	CAWRGPGQPQHF
11	TRBV20-1	.	TRBJ1-2	CSAPVGQAYTF
14	TRBV5-4	.	TRBJ1-2	CASSWAGESYGYTF